This entry features one TCR beta chain sequence. These data belong to a study of early T cells in non-severe SARS-CoV-2 infection. Whole-study context: Sequenced material consisted of bulk RNA (from unsorted whole blood), and chains were unpaired.

The V gene's germline CDR1 is SGHAT and CDR2 FQNNGV. The V segment lost 0 bases and the J segment 4 bases; nucleotides outside the gene matches: 5. This CDR3 has 15 residues. Each CDR3 protein gets one entry after TCRdb re-called the 5' RACE reads with MiXCR. This sample has about 90,000 distinct CDR3 sequences, with about 12% found just once. J is TRBJ2-7 and V is TRBV11-2; 8 nucleotides line up with TRBD2. The receptor was derived from an adult who was a healthcare worker with PCR-confirmed SARS-CoV-2 infection or an uninfected control (not recorded which). The starting material was whole blood, obtained at baseline. CDR3 protein: CASSLERGGQYEQYF. CDR3 nucleotide sequence: TGTGCCAGCAGCTTAGAACGCGGGGGGCAATACGAGCAGTACTTC.